This passage covers 32 T cell receptor beta chains from one sample sequenced in a study of control samples from healthy donors and cancer patients. Clones were sequenced by immunoSEQ multiplex PCR, and TCRdb holds only the in-frame ones, with some missing. The data hold 130,000 or so clones, with 80% to 90% observed a single time. The sequencing input was blood. All receptors come from a man aged 35 to 55 in good health.

This chain connects TRBV5-6 to TRBJ2-5; D is perhaps TRBD2 (6 bases). The CDR3 sequence is 14 residues long. Trimming took off 0 bases at V and 2 bases at J, with 8 bases between the two ends. In germline, CDR1 is SGHDT, CDR2 YYEEEE. The CDR3 nucleotides are TGTGCCAGCAGCTTGGCGGGGGTTCAAGAGACCCAGTACTTC. Its translation is CASSLAGVQETQYF.

The rearrangement uses TRBV7-3 and TRBJ2-3; 14 nucleotides match TRBD2. CDR1 is SGHTA, CDR2 FQGTGA, per germline. J was trimmed by 10 bases and V by 4 bases; bases with no gene match: 4. This CDR3 comprises 14 residues. The DNA of the CDR3 is TGTGCCAGCAGCTCACGGACTAGCGGGGGGCCGCAGTATTTT. Translating it yields CASSSRTSGGPQYF.

V and J are TRBV29-1 and TRBJ1-2, with TRBD1 matching 12 bases. This CDR3 spans 17 amino acids. The trim removed 0 bases at V and 1 base at J, leaving 6 bases unmatched. Germline-derived CDR1 and CDR2 are SQVTM and ANQGSEA. CDR3 bases: TGCAGCGTTGAAGATCCGGGACAGGGGGCCGTTAACTATGGCTACACCTTC. Amino acids: CSVEDPGQGAVNYGYTF.

The count of this clone is one. This rearrangement joins TRBV15 to TRBJ1-1; 9 nucleotides line up with TRBD1. This CDR3 comprises 15 residues. Per germline, CDR1 LNHNV and CDR2 YYDKDF (reference sequence). Germline trimming cut 2 bases from V and 3 bases from J; bases unmatched to any gene: 4. CDR3 in amino acids: CATSRLGQGDTEAFF. The DNA for the CDR3 is TGTGCCACCAGCAGATTGGGACAGGGAGACACTGAAGCTTTCTTT.

The chain couples TRBV14 to TRBJ2-3; the D is unclear. Germline V CDR1 and CDR2: SGHDN, FVKESK. Trimming cost V 4 bases and J 1 base, with 9 bases left between them. The CDR3 covers 14 residues. CDR3 protein: CASSLRWGTDTQYF. In DNA form, the CDR3 reads TGTGCCAGCAGCCTACGATGGGGCACAGATACGCAGTATTTT.

V is TRBV14 and J is TRBJ1-6; D gene uncertain. Germline CDR1 is SGHDN and CDR2 is FVKESK. The CDR3 has 19 amino acids. Trimming pared 1 base from V and 0 bases from J, leaving 16 bases between. The CDR3 DNA is TGTGCCAGCAGCCAAGTTAAGGGAGCGGGGAGCTCCTATAATTCACCCCTCCACTTT. Amino acid sequence: CASSQVKGAGSSYNSPLHF.

The chain is built from TRBV29-1 and TRBJ1-2, with D maybe TRBD1 (5 bases). V shed 3 bases and J shed 5 bases, with 13 bases lying between them. CDR1 SQVTM and CDR2 ANQGSEA come from the germline V gene. CDR3 size: 13 residues. The DNA for the CDR3 is TGCAGCGTTGAGTCAACAAGGGGTTATGGCTACACCTTC. As protein: CSVESTRGYGYTF. Complete variable domain (other parts from reference TRBV29-1 and TRBJ1-2): SAVISQKPSRDICQRGTSLTIQCQVDSQVTMMFWYRQQPGQSLTLIATANQGSEATYESGFVIDKFPISRPNLTFSTLTVSNMSPEDSSIYLCSVESTRGYGYTFGSGTRLTVV.

The V call is TRBV5-1, the J call TRBJ1-5; D perhaps matches TRBD1 (6 bases). V gave up 4 bases and J gave up 3 bases, with 11 bases separating them. The germline V gene encodes CDR1 SGHRS and CDR2 YFSETQ. This CDR3 is built from 14 residues. The CDR3 reads CASSTGGPNQPQHF. The CDR3 DNA is TGCGCCAGCAGCACGGGGGGGCCCAATCAGCCCCAGCATTTT.

The V gene is TRBV27, the J gene TRBJ2-1, with D perhaps TRBD1 (6 bases). This CDR3 contains 15 residues. With 2 bases removed from V and 4 bases from J, the gap between germline ends came to 12 bases. Germline V gene data show CDR1 as MNHEY and CDR2 as SMNVEV (reference sequence). CDR3 amino acids: CASSLRGTIYNEQFF. For the CDR3, the DNA is TGTGCCAGCAGTTTAAGGGGGACAATTTACAATGAGCAGTTCTTC.

V gene TRBV25-1 combines with J gene TRBJ2-7; 8 bases line up with TRBD1. In germline, CDR1 is MGHDK, CDR2 SYGVNS. The CDR3 totals 15 residues. The J segment lost 0 bases and the V segment lost 4 bases, leaving 5 bases of the junction unmatched. The CDR3 nucleotides are TGTGCCAGCAGTGGGGGACAGGCTACCTCCTACGAGCAGTACTTC. Translating gives CASSGGQATSYEQYF.

The J gene is TRBJ1-2, the V gene TRBV7-9; D remains unclear. The CDR3 contains 13 residues. Germline V gives CDR1 SEHNR, CDR2 FQNEAQ (reference sequence). V was clipped by 1 base and J by 7 bases, with 10 bases between them. CDR3 sequence reads: CASSLETGVGYTF. As DNA, the CDR3 is TGTGCCAGCAGCTTAGAGACCGGGGTTGGCTACACCTTC.

CDR3 coding DNA: TGTGCCAGCGGACGCGGTCTCACAGATACGCAGTATTTT. Its translation is CASGRGLTDTQYF. The chain is built from TRBV14 and TRBJ2-3; D call uncertain. CDR3 size: 13 residues. Trimming removed 8 bases from V and 2 bases from J, with 11 bases in between. CDR1 is SGHDN and CDR2 is FVKESK in the germline V gene.

V gene TRBV6-2 or TRBV6-3 combines with J gene TRBJ1-2, with 7 bases aligning to TRBD1. J gave up 8 bases and V 6 bases, and 6 bases lay outside the gene matches. Germline V gene lookup returns CDR1 MNHEY and CDR2 SVGEGT. The CDR3 has 12 residues. CDR3 in amino acids: CASSETGPGYTF. CDR3 DNA sequence: TGTGCCAGCAGCGAGACAGGGCCCGGCTACACCTTC.

This chain links TRBV29-1 with TRBJ1-2; 9 bases are shared with TRBD1. There are 12 residues in the CDR3. Germline lookup yields CDR1 SQVTM and CDR2 ANQGSEA. The junction had 1 base not matched to a gene; V was cut back by 4 bases and J by 4 bases. CDR3 DNA sequence: TGCAGCGTTGGGGGACAGGGCTATGGCTACACCTTC. As protein: CSVGGQGYGYTF.

The rearrangement joins TRBV7-9 to TRBJ1-1, with TRBD1 matching 7 bases. The trim removed 5 bases at V and 0 bases at J, leaving 6 bases unmatched. This CDR3 has 15 amino acids. CDR1 and CDR2 (germline): SEHNR, FQNEAQ (reference sequence). CDR3 loop: CASSGGQVMNTEAFF. The CDR3 DNA sequence: TGTGCCAGCAGCGGAGGACAGGTTATGAACACTGAAGCTTTCTTT.

This chain joins TRBV30 and TRBJ2-3; 9 nucleotides agree with TRBD2. Per the germline V gene, CDR1 is GTSNPN and CDR2 is SVGIG (reference sequence). The CDR3 extends over 23 amino acids. V lost 0 bases to trimming and J lost 2 bases; unmatched junction nucleotides: 27. This CDR3 is CAWSVLDPFWIAGGPDLTDTQYF. The CDR3, as DNA: TGTGCCTGGAGTGTACTCGATCCCTTCTGGATTGCGGGGGGGCCCGACCTCACAGATACGCAGTATTTT. The full variable domain, rest sourced from reference TRBV30 and TRBJ2-3, is SQTIHQWPATLVQPVGSPLSLECTVEGTSNPNLYWYRQAAGRGLQLLFYSVGIGQISSEVPQNLSASRPQDRQFILSSKKLLLSDSGFYLCAWSVLDPFWIAGGPDLTDTQYFGPGTRLTVL.

The CDR3 region is CSYRDTYNSPLHF. CDR3 DNA sequence: TGCAGCTACCGGGACACCTATAATTCACCCCTCCACTTT. The chain joins TRBV29-1 to TRBJ1-6, with D perhaps matching TRBD1 (6 bases). V was clipped by 8 bases and J by 2 bases, with 10 bases between them. The CDR3 runs 13 residues. Germline V CDR1 and CDR2: SQVTM, ANQGSEA.

The gene calls are TRBV5-1 and TRBJ2-1; D is ambiguous. Germline V CDR1 and CDR2: SGHRS, YFSETQ. The CDR3 has 12 amino acids. V was clipped by 0 bases and J by 10 bases, with 8 bases between them. The CDR3 sequence: CASSLAHTEQFF. The CDR3 coding sequence is TGCGCCAGCAGCTTGGCGCATACAGAGCAGTTCTTC.

V gene TRBV10-2 combines with J gene TRBJ1-3; no firm D call. The V and J ends lost 4 bases and 2 bases respectively, with 6 bases between them. Germline CDR1 and CDR2: WSHSY and SAAADI. The CDR3 runs 13 residues. In DNA form, the CDR3 reads TGCGCCAGCAGTGGGACTCCTGGAAACACCATATATTTT. Its translation: CASSGTPGNTIYF.

The sample holds a few counts of this clone. The rearrangement uses TRBV24-1 and TRBJ2-3; 8 positions match TRBD2. The CDR3 spans 15 residues. Germline assignment: CDR1 KGHDR and CDR2 SFDVKD. Unmatched junction bases numbered 9, after V lost 9 bases and J lost 2 bases. The CDR3 protein is CATGRERGFTDTQYF. CDR3 DNA: TGTGCCACCGGGCGCGAGCGGGGGTTCACAGATACGCAGTATTTT.

The gene calls are TRBV2 and TRBJ1-2; D gene uncertain. The CDR3 runs 16 residues. V was shortened by 1 base and J by 5 bases, with 17 bases between the two germline ends. Per the germline V gene, CDR1 is SNHLY and CDR2 is FYNNEI. The CDR3 spells CASSEGPRSLGYGYTF. Written as DNA, the CDR3 is TGTGCCAGCAGTGAAGGGCCGCGGAGCTTAGGGTATGGCTACACCTTC. Drawing the rest from reference TRBV2 and TRBJ1-2, the complete variable domain is EPEVTQTPSHQVTQMGQEVILRCVPISNHLYFYWYRQILGQKVEFLVSFYNNEISEKSEIFDDQFSVERPDGSNFTLKIRSTKLEDSAMYFCASSEGPRSLGYGYTFGSGTRLTVV.

The V and J genes are TRBV6-2 or TRBV6-3 and TRBJ2-7; 10 nucleotides align to TRBD1. The CDR3 covers 15 residues. V lost 4 bases to trimming and J lost 2 bases; unmatched junction nucleotides: 5. The germline gives CDR1 MNHEY, CDR2 SVGEGT. Here the CDR3 DNA reads TGTGCCAGCAGTTTTACAGGACAGGGGGCCTACGAGCAGTACTTC. This translates into CASSFTGQGAYEQYF.

The rearrangement links TRBV3-1 (or the pseudogene TRBV3-2) to TRBJ2-3; TRBD2 matches 7 bases. The CDR3 runs 16 residues. V gave up 2 bases and J gave up 2 bases; unmatched junction bases: 7. CDR1 is LGHDT, CDR2 YNNKEL, per germline (reference sequence). The CDR3 DNA sequence: TGTGCCAGCAGCCAATACGCGACTAGCTTCACAGATACGCAGTATTTT. It codes for CASSQYATSFTDTQYF.

The CDR3 here is CASSLGLVGTEAFF. CDR3 DNA sequence: TGTGCCAGCAGCTTGGGGCTGGTTGGCACTGAAGCTTTCTTT. V gene TRBV7-9 combines with J gene TRBJ1-1; maybe TRBD1 (5 bases). V dropped 3 bases and J dropped 4 bases, with 12 bases sitting between them. Per the germline V gene, CDR1 is SEHNR and CDR2 is FQNEAQ (reference sequence). The length of the CDR3 is 14 residues. Together with reference TRBV7-9 and TRBJ1-1, the CDR3 gives the full variable domain: DTGVSQNPRHKITKRGQNVTFRCDPISEHNRLYWYRQTLGQGPEFLTYFQNEAQLEKSRLLSDRFSAERPKGSFSTLEIQRTEQGDSAMYLCASSLGLVGTEAFFGQGTRLTVV.

This clone was counted only a few times. The rearrangement joins TRBV19 to TRBJ1-5; 9 nucleotides align to TRBD1. V was clipped by 5 bases and J by 2 bases; unmatched bases: 4. Germline CDR1 is LNHDA and CDR2 is SQIVND (reference sequence). The CDR3 totals 15 residues. The CDR3 DNA follows: TGTGCCAGTAGTTCGACAGGGGGGGGCAATCAGCCCCAGCATTTT. This sequence encodes CASSSTGGGNQPQHF.

This clone was observed a single time. V usage is TRBV15 and J usage is TRBJ1-6; 7 bases map to TRBD1. There are 17 residues in the CDR3. The germline V gene has CDR1 LNHNV and CDR2 YYDKDF (reference sequence). V lost 0 bases to trimming and J lost 6 bases; unmatched junction nucleotides: 8. The CDR3 here is CATSRDRGQGVNSPLHF. The CDR3 DNA reads as TGTGCCACCAGCAGAGATCGAGGTCAGGGGGTTAATTCACCCCTCCACTTT.

The gene calls are TRBV27 and TRBJ1-2; the D is unclear. CDR3 length: 14 amino acids. CDR1 and CDR2 (germline): MNHEY, SMNVEV (reference sequence). V lost 5 bases and J 4 bases, leaving 14 bases between the germline ends. CDR3 amino acids: CASSPQPYTYGYTF. CDR3 DNA: TGTGCCAGCAGTCCGCAACCATATACCTATGGCTACACCTTC.

CDR3 residues: CASSPGQGSSYEQYF. CDR3 sequence (DNA): TGTGCCAGCAGCCCCGGACAGGGGTCTTCCTACGAGCAGTACTTC. The chain couples TRBV21-1 to TRBJ2-7; the table's D gene call, TRBD1, was not cross checked with the DNA. TRBV21-1 is marked as a pseudogene. This CDR3 contains 15 residues.

The rearrangement links TRBV11-3 to TRBJ2-1; 7 nucleotides match TRBD2. The CDR3 loop spans 12 amino acids. After removal of 6 bases from V and 9 bases from J, the junction contained 5 bases not matched to a gene. Germline CDR1 reads SGHNT; CDR2 reads YENEEA. CDR3 bases: TGTGCCAGCAGACAAGCGGGGACTGAGCAGTTCTTC. Its translation is CASRQAGTEQFF.

This rearrangement joins TRBV5-4 to TRBJ2-7; no clear D. The germline V gene has CDR1 SGHNT and CDR2 YYREEE (reference sequence). The CDR3 length is 15 residues. V lost 0 bases and J 6 bases, leaving 16 bases between the germline ends. The CDR3 protein is CASSLAFQSLGEQYF. The CDR3 DNA reads TGTGCCAGCAGCTTGGCATTTCAGTCCCTGGGCGAGCAGTACTTC.

As for this clone: Other DNA variants within this sample encode the same CDR3. The V gene is TRBV15, the J gene TRBJ2-5; possibly TRBD2 for D (6 bases). V gave up 0 bases and J gave up 2 bases, with 7 bases separating them. Germline V gives CDR1 LNHNV, CDR2 YYDKDF (reference sequence). This CDR3 is built from 14 residues. CDR3 sequence (DNA): TGTGCCACCAGCAGAGATCGGGGGCAAGAGACCCAGTACTTC. The encoded protein is CATSRDRGQETQYF.

The chain carries TRBV24-1 and TRBJ2-2; 9 nucleotides agree with TRBD2. The germline V gene encodes CDR1 KGHDR and CDR2 SFDVKD. The CDR3 sequence is 19 residues long. J was trimmed by 5 bases and V by 4 bases; bases with no gene match: 16. CDR3 amino acids: CATSDHPSAGGPRTGELFF. The CDR3 DNA reads as TGTGCCACCAGTGACCACCCGTCGGCGGGGGGGCCAAGGACCGGGGAGCTGTTTTTT.